This entry is about one TCR beta chain. As yet, its antigen is unknown. The study drew all its donors from Caucasian adults living in Nashville, Tennessee. This sample is drawn from a study of shared clonotypes between healthy human individuals. CDR3 length: 14 amino acids. The germline CDR1 and CDR2 sequences are SGHVS and FNYEAQ. V gave up 5 bases and J gave up 4 bases; unmatched junction bases: 6. Every subset had its genomic DNA shared out evenly among several immunoSEQ plates. Assay used: immunoSEQ multiplex PCR; TCRdb lists only in-frame clones, some missing. The sample lists 450,000 to 550,000 clones, 60% to 85% occurring once. Broader study findings: Genetic and exposure-history diversity was limited by the small donor number.

The receptor was isolated from a woman between 40 and 50 years old in good health. Some clones in this sample may be carry-over from other donors' samples. This rearrangement joins TRBV7-6 to TRBJ2-3, with 7 bases fitting TRBD2. The sample consisted of PBMCs. CDR3 sequence reads: CASSMGGVADTQYF. CDR3 nucleotides: TGTGCCAGCAGCATGGGGGGGGTTGCAGATACGCAGTATTTT. Full variable domain (outside the CDR3, taken from reference TRBV7-6 and TRBJ2-3): GAGVSQSPRYKVTKRGQDVALRCDPISGHVSLYWYRQALGQGPEFLTYFNYEAQQDKSGLPNDRFSAERPEGSISTLTIQRTEQRDSAMYRCASSMGGVADTQYFGPGTRLTVL.